This entry lists 8 T cell receptor beta chains sequenced from one sample in a study of Ad26.COV2.S vaccination and SARS-CoV-2 variants. Treatment indicated: 19 received Ad26.COV2.S at low or high dose, single or two shots; 5 received placebo; per-sample allocation not given. It was on day 63 after the first vaccine or placebo injection that samples were taken. The protocol was immunoSEQ multiplex PCR, while the TCRdb copy is restricted to in-frame clones and leaves out a portion. The repertoire holds about 350,000 clones, 88% seen once, with approximately 5.9% in the top ten. This specimen was peripheral blood, taken in a trial of Ad26.COV2.S vaccine versus placebo. Receptors originate from a person aged 18-65 years who received the Ad26.COV2.S COVID-19 vaccine or a placebo.

This clone was seen a handful of times. The V call is TRBV30, the J call TRBJ1-5; 9 nucleotides line up with TRBD1. The J segment lost 5 bases and the V segment lost 5 bases, leaving 4 bases of the junction unmatched. The CDR3 spans 13 residues. Germline CDR1 reads GTSNPN; CDR2 reads SVGIG (reference sequence). In nucleotides, the CDR3 is TGTGCCTGGGGGACAGGGTTCGATCAGCCCCAGCATTTT. Translating it yields CAWGTGFDQPQHF.

The chain has TRBV28 and TRBJ2-7; 9 nucleotides line up with TRBD1. The V and J ends lost 8 bases and 1 base, in that order; junction bases with no gene match: 12. The CDR3 runs 16 residues. The V gene's germline CDR1 is MDHEN and CDR2 SYDVKM. Written as DNA, the CDR3 is TGTGCCAGCTCGAACCCCGGGACAGGGAATTCCTACGAGCAGTACTTC. It is translated as CASSNPGTGNSYEQYF.

This chain connects TRBV30 to TRBJ2-2; the D gene is possibly TRBD1 (6 bases). This CDR3 is 17 amino acids long. V was shortened by 3 bases and J by 6 bases, with 23 bases between the two germline ends. CDR1 is GTSNPN, CDR2 SVGIG, per germline (reference sequence). In nucleotides, the CDR3 is TGTGCCTGGAGGGTCAATCACCGGGACACGTACGCCGGGGAGCTGTTTTTT. Protein: CAWRVNHRDTYAGELFF.

The chain carries TRBV5-4 and TRBJ2-1; 7 bases are a match to TRBD2. The V gene end was trimmed by 4 bases and the J gene end by 1 base; junction bases not matched to a gene: 5. Germline-derived CDR1 and CDR2 are SGHNT and YYREEE (reference sequence). The CDR3 loop spans 15 amino acids. CDR3 in amino acids: CASSRERESYNEQFF. CDR3 nucleotide sequence: TGTGCCAGCAGCCGGGAGCGGGAATCCTACAATGAGCAGTTCTTC.

The chain uses TRBV6-2 or TRBV6-3 and TRBJ2-5, with a tentative D call TRBD2 (7 bases). Germline CDR1 is MNHEY and CDR2 is SVGEGT. Trimming cost V 6 bases and J 2 bases, with 13 bases left between them. The CDR3 consists of 14 residues. The CDR3 DNA follows: TGTGCCAGCAGCCATAGGGGGGGGCAAGAGACCCAGTACTTC. Translated, it gives CASSHRGGQETQYF.

V usage is TRBV18 and J usage is TRBJ1-4; a weak D match, TRBD1 (5 bases). Germline CDR1 and CDR2: KGHSH and LQKENI. V lost 8 bases, J lost 7 bases, and 14 bases lay in between. CDR3 length: 13 amino acids. The CDR3 sequence is CASRQGLGEKLFF. Written as DNA, the CDR3 is TGTGCCAGCCGGCAGGGTCTCGGTGAAAAACTGTTTTTT. Full variable domain (rest looked up from reference TRBV18 and TRBJ1-4): NAGVMQNPRHLVRRRGQEARLRCSPMKGHSHVYWYRQLPEEGLKFMVYLQKENIIDESGMPKERFSAEFPKEGPSILRIQQVVRGDSAAYFCASRQGLGEKLFFGSGTQLSVL.

This chain uses TRBV18 with TRBJ1-1; D unresolved. V lost 0 bases and J lost 3, with 11 bases in between. The CDR3 spans 15 residues. Germline CDR1 KGHSH, CDR2 LQKENI. In DNA form, the CDR3 reads TGTGCCAGCTCACCACCGTTAGGAAGGGACACTGAAGCTTTCTTT. Amino acids: CASSPPLGRDTEAFF.

The J gene is TRBJ1-6, the V gene TRBV30; 8 positions match TRBD1. The CDR3 spans 14 residues. J lost 10 bases, V lost 1 base, and 6 bases had no gene match. The germline V gene has CDR1 GTSNPN and CDR2 SVGIG (reference sequence). The CDR3: CAWSGGTGGSPLHF. CDR3 DNA sequence: TGTGCCTGGAGTGGAGGGACAGGTGGCTCACCCCTCCACTTT.